This record looks at one T cell receptor (beta chain) sequence and its context. This clonotype was counted only a few times. There are no base qualities to consult, and no much larger clone falls within one base. What this sample's treatment or condition label stands for: live attenuated yellow fever vaccine strain. PBMCs were isolated from peripheral blood using a standard Ficoll-Paque protocol. Epitope-specific CD8 T cells were sorted with a dextramer loaded with the yellow fever NS4B epitope peptide, together with anti-CD3 and anti-CD8 staining. TriZol was used to extract RNA from bulk PBMCs, from CD4 and CD8 fractions, and from dextramer-positive and dextramer-negative fractions. CDR1 and CDR2 (SEHNR, FQNEAQ) derive from the germline V gene (reference sequence). Cut back by 2 bases and 0 bases, the V and J ends lie 6 bases apart. The CDR3 measures 14 amino acids from cysteine to phenylalanine. Only the CDR3 DNA is retained, 42 bases long and in frame from the first base.

TCR cDNA was synthesized by 5'RACE template switching, through which a universal primer site and unique molecular identifiers were introduced. Priming of cDNA synthesis was performed from both the TCR alpha and TCR beta constant segments. Libraries were amplified in two PCR steps, with sample barcodes and sequencing adapters added in the second step. Sequencing of libraries was done on Illumina HiSeq 2500 (2x100 bp) or NovaSeq (2x150 bp). The published analysis was carried out like this. MIGEC handled demultiplexing of reads and collapsing into UMI consensus sequences, while MiXCR performed V(D)J alignment. Clonotypes responding to the vaccine were identified with edgeR on replicate PBMC samples, with the criteria of FDR below 0.01 and a log2 fold change above 5 up to day 15. Each bulk clonotype was labeled CD4 or CD8 based on which sequenced repertoire, CD4 or CD8, contained the clonotype at higher abundance. NS4B-specific clonotypes were defined as those at least 10-fold enriched in dextramer-positive over dextramer-negative fractions; CD4-biased clonotypes were excluded. TCRdb ran its own pipeline on the public reads, namely fastp trimming at Q25 and MiXCR clone calling, and kept in-frame beta chains. Rows with a matching CDR3 protein are joined into one entry that keeps the most common DNA and genes. Clone size and V and J calls follow TCRdb, not the original study. The sample table lists about 52,000 distinct CDR3 sequences, approximately 7% of them with a count of one. Less than 25% of the sample rests with the top ten.

This specimen belongs to a study of T cells after yellow fever vaccination (dated by TCRdb to about 2019). Background for the entire study: Libraries from fractions with low cell numbers were prepared with the SMART-Seq v4 Ultra Low Input RNA kit. Bulk TCR alpha and beta repertoires were sequenced longitudinally to track T-cell clones before and after primary and booster YFV17D yellow fever vaccination. Two healthy male donors made up the cohort, one aged 18 to 30 years and the other aged 30 to 40 years. Blood was drawn at multiple timepoints before and after primary and secondary immunization, with bulk PBMC replicates and cell subsets isolated. The paper as a whole reports these results and caveats: Because the study included only two donors, the extent to which the findings can be generalized is limited. A small fraction of clonotypes appeared in both the CD4 and CD8 compartments, likely as a result of convergent recombination. The secondary T-cell response was found to be weaker but faster than the primary response, with a peak reached on day 5 rather than on day 15. After the booster, most clones that had expanded after primary vaccination were detected again (around 96% of CD4 and 88% of CD8), suggesting broad maintenance of memory. FACS-sorted repertoires could contain abundant contaminating clonotypes from the bulk population, so computational filtering was required.

The sample consisted of CD8+ T cells not binding an NS4B(214-222) dextramer, sorted from PBMCs, taken approximately 40 days after the first yellow fever vaccination. Reading the label with the study, this specimen's cell subset or site is: NS4B epitope dextramer-negative CD8 T cells. The chain was built from TRBV7-9 and TRBJ2-3, with the D gene uncertain. This clonotype originated in a man younger than 30 who received the YFV17D yellow fever vaccine. Read as DNA, the sequence is TGTGCCAGCAGCTTATCTAAGAGCACAGATACGCAGTATTTT. Translation gives CASSLSKSTDTQYF.